There are many counts of the clone carrying this T cell receptor beta chain. TCRdb reassembled clones from the PCR reads with MiXCR. The table lists over 10,000 clones, about 12% of them singletons. Ahead of thyroid surgery, no patient had received treatment of any kind. V trimming: 7 bases; J trimming: 2 bases; junction bases outside the gene matches: 3. CDR1 is GTSNPN, CDR2 SVGIG, per germline (reference sequence). The CDR3 is 12 amino acids. These data come from a study of metastatic and nonmetastatic thyroid tumors. Study information: Samples came from malignant and benign thyroid patients, and repertoires were compared across blood and tumor or nodule tissue.

The sequencing input was blood. This TCR came from a female donor with papillary thyroid cancer or a benign thyroid nodule (not recorded which). Some clones in this sample may be carry-over from other donors' samples. This chain uses TRBV30 with TRBJ2-3; 7 nucleotides match TRBD2. In DNA form, the CDR3 reads TGTGCCTCGGCGGGAGACACAGATACGCAGTATTTT. Its protein product is CASAGDTDTQYF.